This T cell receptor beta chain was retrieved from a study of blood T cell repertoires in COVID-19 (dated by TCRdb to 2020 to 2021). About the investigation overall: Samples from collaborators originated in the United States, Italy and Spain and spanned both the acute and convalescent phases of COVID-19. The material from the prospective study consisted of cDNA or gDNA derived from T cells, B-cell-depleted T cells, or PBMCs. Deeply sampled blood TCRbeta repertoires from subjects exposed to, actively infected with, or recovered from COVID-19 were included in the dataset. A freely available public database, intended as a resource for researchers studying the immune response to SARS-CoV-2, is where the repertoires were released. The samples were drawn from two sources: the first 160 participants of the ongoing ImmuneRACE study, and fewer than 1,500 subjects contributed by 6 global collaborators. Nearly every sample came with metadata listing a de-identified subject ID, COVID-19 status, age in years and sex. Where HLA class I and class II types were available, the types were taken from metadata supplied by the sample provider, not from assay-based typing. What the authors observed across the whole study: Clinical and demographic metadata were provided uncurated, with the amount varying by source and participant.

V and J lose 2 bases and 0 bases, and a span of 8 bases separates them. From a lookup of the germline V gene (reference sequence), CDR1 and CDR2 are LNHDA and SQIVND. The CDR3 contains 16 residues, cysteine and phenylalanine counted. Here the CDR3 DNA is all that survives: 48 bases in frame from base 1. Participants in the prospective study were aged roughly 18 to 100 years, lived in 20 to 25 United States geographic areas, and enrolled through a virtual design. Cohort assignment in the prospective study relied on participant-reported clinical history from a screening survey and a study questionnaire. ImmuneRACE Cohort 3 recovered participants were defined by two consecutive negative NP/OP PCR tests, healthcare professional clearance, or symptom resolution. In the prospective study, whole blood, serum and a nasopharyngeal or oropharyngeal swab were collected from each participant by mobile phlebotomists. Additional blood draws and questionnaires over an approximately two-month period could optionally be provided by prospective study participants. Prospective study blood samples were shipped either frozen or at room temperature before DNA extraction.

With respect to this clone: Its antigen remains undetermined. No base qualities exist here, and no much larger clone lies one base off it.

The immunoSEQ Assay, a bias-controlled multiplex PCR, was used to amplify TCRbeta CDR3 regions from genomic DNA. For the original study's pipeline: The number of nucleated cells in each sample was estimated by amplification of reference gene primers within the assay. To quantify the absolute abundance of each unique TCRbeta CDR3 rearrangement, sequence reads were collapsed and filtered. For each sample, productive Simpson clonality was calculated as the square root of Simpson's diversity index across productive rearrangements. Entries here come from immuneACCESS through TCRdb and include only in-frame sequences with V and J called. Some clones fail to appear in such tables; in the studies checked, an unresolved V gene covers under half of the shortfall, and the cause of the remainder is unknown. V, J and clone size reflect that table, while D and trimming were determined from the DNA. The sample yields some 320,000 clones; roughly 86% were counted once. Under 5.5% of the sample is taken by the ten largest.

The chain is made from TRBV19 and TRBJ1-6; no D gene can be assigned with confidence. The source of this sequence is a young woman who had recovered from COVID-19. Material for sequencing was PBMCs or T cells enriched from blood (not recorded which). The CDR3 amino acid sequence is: CASSISRSSYNSPLHF. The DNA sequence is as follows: TGTGCCAGTAGTATAAGCCGGAGCTCCTATAATTCACCCCTCCACTTT.